The 17 T cell receptor beta chains given below trace back to one sample, sequenced in a study of blood T cell repertoires in COVID-19. Clones were read by immunoSEQ multiplex PCR, and TCRdb kept only the in-frame ones, dropping some. The table shows 250,000 or so clones, with 84% occurring only once. The source material was peripheral blood. The receptors derive from a man aged 60-69 years with acute or convalescent COVID-19.

The chain recombines TRBV10-2 with TRBJ2-7, with a weak D call TRBD1 (6 bases). Germline values: CDR1 WSHSY, CDR2 SAAADI. The ends were cut back, 2 bases at V and 0 bases at J, with 8 bases in the middle. CDR3 length: 14 amino acids. CDR3 sequence: CASSEIGGSYEQYF. CDR3 bases: TGCGCCAGCAGTGAGATAGGGGGCTCCTACGAGCAGTACTTC.

This clone has only one observation. The chain couples TRBV18 to TRBJ1-2; D gene ambiguous. Germline V lookup: CDR1 KGHSH, CDR2 LQKENI. The CDR3 covers 12 residues. With 6 bases removed from V and 3 bases from J, the gap between germline ends came to 8 bases. CDR3 sequence (DNA): TGTGCCAGCTCTCTGAGGGACTATGGCTACACCTTC. This encodes CASSLRDYGYTF.

The chain employs TRBV28 and TRBJ1-6; D gene uncertain. The CDR3 is 15 residues long. Germline V CDR1 and CDR2: MDHEN, SYDVKM. The germline V and J ends were trimmed by 5 bases and 10 bases, with 18 bases remaining between them. The CDR3 nucleotides read TGTGCCAGCAGTACTAGAGCCGACATTCTCTCACCCCTCCACTTT. This gives the protein CASSTRADILSPLHF.

Notes on this clone: Other nucleotide sequences from this sample produce the same CDR3. This chain uses TRBV21-1 with TRBJ2-5; the table's D call, TRBD1, has no DNA check behind it. TRBV21-1 constitutes a pseudogene. This CDR3 is built from 13 residues. The CDR3 here is CASVTHPQETQYF. CDR3 nucleotides: TGTGCCAGTGTGACACATCCCCAAGAGACCCAGTACTTC.

DNA of the CDR3: TGTGCCAGCAGTTCTAGCGGTGAAGAGGGAACCTACGAGCAGTACTTC. This encodes CASSSSGEEGTYEQYF. The rearrangement uses TRBV28 and TRBJ2-7; the match to TRBD2 covers 7 bases. There are 16 residues in the CDR3. Germline CDR1 MDHEN, CDR2 SYDVKM. Trimming took 4 bases from V and 2 from J; bases not matched to a gene: 11.

V is TRBV28 and J is TRBJ1-2; 9 bases align to TRBD1. Germline CDR1 MDHEN, CDR2 SYDVKM. V lost 5 bases, J lost 9 bases, and 7 bases stayed unmatched. CDR3 size: 13 residues. CDR3 coding DNA: TGTGCCAGCAGTCCCCCCGGACAGGGGAGCTACACCTTC. Protein product: CASSPPGQGSYTF.

The chain has TRBV7-9 and TRBJ1-1, with TRBD1 matching over 7 bases. Germline V gene lookup returns CDR1 SEHNR and CDR2 FQNEAQ (reference sequence). The CDR3 is 15 residues long. The V and J ends lost 0 bases and 2 bases, in that order; junction bases with no gene match: 3. The CDR3 is CASSLAGTANTEAFF. The DNA for the CDR3 is TGTGCCAGCAGCTTAGCCGGGACAGCCAACACTGAAGCTTTCTTT.

The chain couples TRBV6-5 to TRBJ1-3; D gene ambiguous. Trimming stripped 2 bases from V and 12 bases from J, with 17 bases between. The CDR3 has 14 amino acids. Germline loops: CDR1 MNHEY, CDR2 SVGAGI. CDR3 in amino acids: CASSYDRNRPGIYF. As DNA, the CDR3 is TGTGCCAGCAGTTACGATCGAAACAGACCAGGCATATATTTT.

This sequence joins TRBV10-3 and TRBJ2-1, with 14 bases matching TRBD2. This CDR3 region has 18 residues. Germline lookup yields CDR1 ENHRY and CDR2 SYGVKD. J gave up 0 bases and V 6 bases, and 7 bases lay outside the gene matches. CDR3 bases: TGTGCCATCAGCAGGACTAGCGGGAGGCCGAGCTCCTACAATGAGCAGTTCTTC. It is translated as CAISRTSGRPSSYNEQFF.

The CDR3 sequence: CASSVQGYTEAFF. The CDR3 DNA is TGTGCCAGCAGCGTTCAGGGGTACACTGAAGCTTTCTTT. V is TRBV9 and J is TRBJ1-1; a weak D match, TRBD1 (6 bases). Germline loops: CDR1 SGDLS, CDR2 YYNGEE. CDR3 length equals 13 residues. The V and J ends lost 2 bases and 3 bases respectively, with 8 bases between them.

J is TRBJ2-7 and V is TRBV10-3; 11 nucleotides line up with TRBD2. V lost 6 bases, J lost 0 bases, and 25 bases stayed unmatched. CDR1 is ENHRY, CDR2 SYGVKD, per germline. This CDR3 is 22 amino acids long. Written as DNA, the CDR3 is TGTGCCATCAGAGCCGGGACAGGGACTAGCGGTTACCGGGGATCGAACTCCTACGAGCAGTACTTC. Translation: CAIRAGTGTSGYRGSNSYEQYF.

The chain combines TRBV7-3 with TRBJ2-2, with 7 bases fitting TRBD1. The CDR3 length is 16 residues. After removal of 5 bases from V and 5 bases from J, the junction contained 11 bases not matched to a gene. CDR1 and CDR2 from the germline V gene are SGHTA and FQGTGA. The CDR3 DNA is TGTGCCAGCAGCCTGAGACAGGGAAGAGGGACCGGGGAGCTGTTTTTT. Its translation: CASSLRQGRGTGELFF.

In this sample, this clone turned up once. The rearrangement links TRBV6-2 or TRBV6-3 to TRBJ1-2; no reliable D call. CDR3 length equals 12 residues. Trimming took off 5 bases at V and 3 bases at J, with 7 bases between the two ends. CDR1 MNHEY and CDR2 SVGEGT come from the germline V gene. DNA of the CDR3: TGTGCCAGCAGTCGCGGGGACTATGGCTACACCTTC. This sequence encodes CASSRGDYGYTF.

This sequence joins TRBV7-9 and TRBJ1-1, with TRBD1 matching 10 bases. Trimming at V came to 1 base and at J to 5 bases, leaving 4 bases not matched to a gene. CDR3 size: 15 residues. The germline V gene encodes CDR1 SEHNR and CDR2 FQNEAQ (reference sequence). CDR3 sequence: CASSLEGQGWTEAFF. The CDR3 bases are TGTGCCAGCAGCTTAGAGGGACAGGGGTGGACTGAAGCTTTCTTT. Full variable domain (rest looked up from reference TRBV7-9 and TRBJ1-1): DTGVSQNPRHKITKRGQNVTFRCDPISEHNRLYWYRQTLGQGPEFLTYFQNEAQLEKSRLLSDRFSAERPKGSFSTLEIQRTEQGDSAMYLCASSLEGQGWTEAFFGQGTRLTVV.

This chain uses TRBV29-1 with TRBJ2-3, with a tentative D call TRBD2 (6 bases). The CDR3 runs to 15 residues. Trimming stripped 8 bases from V and 1 base from J, with 19 bases between. Germline V lookup: CDR1 SQVTM, CDR2 ANQGSEA. Here the CDR3 DNA reads TGCAGCCTCGAGGGAGGCCTCCTGGGCACAGATACGCAGTATTTT. Residues: CSLEGGLLGTDTQYF.

This rearrangement joins TRBV10-3 to TRBJ2-3; 9 nucleotides agree with TRBD2. This CDR3 is 16 amino acids long. V dropped 9 bases and J dropped 4; count of bases not matched to a gene: 14. CDR1 and CDR2 from the germline V gene are ENHRY and SYGVKD. CDR3 sequence: CAITGLSGGSADTQYF. In DNA, the CDR3 is TGTGCCATTACGGGACTAAGCGGGGGGTCCGCAGATACGCAGTATTTT.

The chain is built from TRBV27 and TRBJ2-7; 9 bases are shared with TRBD1. V lost 4 bases to trimming and J lost 2 bases; unmatched junction nucleotides: 6. There are 15 residues in the CDR3. CDR1 MNHEY and CDR2 SMNVEV come from the germline V gene (reference sequence). The CDR3 DNA sequence: TGTGCCAGCAGTTATGGACAGGGGTCCCCCTACGAGCAGTACTTC. It codes for CASSYGQGSPYEQYF.